This is a list of T cell receptor beta chains from one sample in a study of cytomegalovirus exposure and HLA in healthy donors. Clones were sequenced by immunoSEQ multiplex PCR, and TCRdb holds only the in-frame ones, with some missing. The data contain 160,000 or so clones, around 83% of them seen just once; the ten biggest clones take up about 3.8%. What was sequenced was PBMCs. The receptors were gathered from a man aged 45 to 65 in good health and CMV-seropositive. Both conserved end residues are trimmed from each CDR3. Size values are once, few and many counts, or a class for expanded clones, and some rows have none.

cdr3_aa j_call clone_size v_call
ASSKLAGGFYEQY TRBJ2-7 - TRBV9
ASSLVPATNEKLF TRBJ1-4 - TRBV18
ASSPAGSGNTIY TRBJ1-3 - TRBV18
ASSQDRGQGFGNTIY TRBJ1-3 - TRBV4-1
SVHGLRDREKETQY TRBJ2-5 once TRBV29-1
ASSYSLGGVVYGYT TRBJ1-2 - TRBV6-6
SSSPGGGPYSNQPQH TRBJ1-5 - TRBV7-9
ASSLWTSGYYEQY TRBJ2-7 once TRBV7-9
ASSQRTGSDGGYT TRBJ1-2 - TRBV5-1
ASSMFWGHQF TRBJ2-1 few TRBV19
ASSIAADTEAF TRBJ1-1 - TRBV19